The 18 T cell receptor beta chains below were found in one sample sequenced in a study of blood T cells in healthy people across ages. Primers used in a second PCR of about 6 to 12 cycles were a sample-barcoded 5' primer and a J-beta primer mix. One entry per CDR3 protein, called by TCRdb with MiXCR from the 5' RACE reads. The sample has about 1,500,000 distinct CDR3 sequences, roughly 27% seen once. Source material: blood. Every receptor here comes from a woman in her twenties or thirties in good health.

The rearrangement links TRBV11-2 to TRBJ1-2; no clear D. The ends were cut back, 4 bases at V and 0 bases at J, with 15 bases in the middle. CDR3 length equals 16 residues. The V gene's germline CDR1 is SGHAT and CDR2 FQNNGV. The CDR3 DNA is TGTGCCAGCAGCTCGCCGAGGGTAACCCCTAACTATGGCTACACCTTC. Translating gives CASSSPRVTPNYGYTF. The whole variable domain, remainder taken from reference TRBV11-2 and TRBJ1-2, is EAGVAQSPRYKIIEKRQSVAFWCNPISGHATLYWYQQILGQGPKLLIQFQNNGVVDDSQLPKDRFSAERLKGVDSTLKIQPAKLEDSAVYLCASSSPRVTPNYGYTFGSGTRLTVV.

On this clonotype: A much larger clone lies a single base off, so this may be a read error. CDR3 nucleotide sequence: TGCAGTGCTCATGGGACAGTGAAAGGTTATGGCTACACCTTC. Translation: CSAHGTVKGYGYTF. The chain recombines TRBV20-1 with TRBJ1-2; 7 bases line up with TRBD1. Per germline, CDR1 DFQATT and CDR2 SNEGSKA (reference sequence). V shed 5 bases and J 5 bases; nucleotides not matched to a gene: 11. This CDR3 is 14 amino acids long.

For the CDR3, the DNA is TGTGCCAGCTCACCACCGAGCGGGAGTTGGAATGAGCAGTTCTTC. Protein: CASSPPSGSWNEQFF. The chain joins TRBV18 to TRBJ2-1, with 8 bases fitting TRBD2. The V and J ends lost 0 bases and 7 bases, in that order; junction bases with no gene match: 5. The CDR3 extends over 15 amino acids. The germline CDR1 and CDR2 sequences are KGHSH and LQKENI.

This clonotype has only a few counts. V and J are TRBV12-3 or TRBV12-4 and TRBJ1-4; no clear D gene. The CDR3 has 15 residues. Trimming cost V 2 bases and J 0 bases, with 7 bases left between them. For the CDR3, the DNA is TGTGCCAGCAGTTTACTCATAGCAACTAATGAAAAACTGTTTTTT. As protein: CASSLLIATNEKLFF.

This clonotype was seen ten or more times. The gene calls are TRBV7-2 and TRBJ1-2; 9 bases agree with TRBD1. The CDR3 length is 15 residues. J was trimmed by 8 bases and V by 2 bases; bases with no gene match: 9. Germline V gene sequence: CDR1 SGHTA, CDR2 FQGNSA. The DNA of the CDR3 is TGTGCCAGCAGCTTAATCGGACAGGGGACTGAAGGCTACACCTTC. Protein sequence: CASSLIGQGTEGYTF.

This clonotype was seen more than once but under ten times. The chain joins TRBV15 to TRBJ2-5; 8 nucleotides line up with TRBD2. Germline V gives CDR1 LNHNV, CDR2 YYDKDF (reference sequence). There are 13 residues in the CDR3. With V trimmed by 5 bases and J by 5 bases, 4 bases remained unmatched. CDR3 protein: CATSGIAGETQYF. CDR3 DNA: TGTGCCACCAGCGGTATAGCGGGGGAGACCCAGTACTTC.

Comments on this clonotype: A much larger clone lies a single base off, so this may be a read error. Since the CDR3 does not end with the conserved phenylalanine or tryptophan, this likely comes from a read error. The chain employs TRBV7-2 and TRBJ1-6, with D hard to call. The CDR3 covers 15 residues. The V and J ends lost 6 bases and 5 bases respectively, with 14 bases between them. Looked up from germline, CDR1 is SGHTA and CDR2 is FQGNSA. The CDR3, as DNA: TGTGCCAGCAGGACCTCCGGGGTAAATAATTCACCCCTCCACGTT. Amino acid sequence: CASRTSGVNNSPLHV.

This chain uses TRBV29-1 with TRBJ2-5, with TRBD2 as a possible D gene (6 bases). Between the trimmed V and J ends, which lost 7 bases and 5 bases, there was a span of 14 bases. The CDR3 is 12 amino acids. The germline V gene has CDR1 SQVTM and CDR2 ANQGSEA. The CDR3 loop is CSAMDAGETQYF. Here the CDR3 DNA reads TGCAGCGCAATGGATGCGGGGGAGACCCAGTACTTC. The variable domain in full, completed from reference TRBV29-1 and TRBJ2-5, reads SAVISQKPSRDICQRGTSLTIQCQVDSQVTMMFWYRQQPGQSLTLIATANQGSEATYESGFVIDKFPISRPNLTFSTLTVSNMSPEDSSIYLCSAMDAGETQYFGPGTRLLVL.

This sequence joins TRBV3-1 and TRBJ1-1, with no clear D. V lost 4 bases and J 0 bases, leaving 15 bases between the germline ends. Germline V gene data show CDR1 as LGHDT and CDR2 as YNNKEL (reference sequence). This CDR3 has 16 amino acids. CDR3 protein: CASSPERGLLNTEAFF. Written as DNA, the CDR3 is TGTGCCAGCAGCCCTGAGCGCGGGCTACTGAACACTGAAGCTTTCTTT.

This clonotype appeared a few times. The chain couples TRBV3-1 to TRBJ2-6; D is perhaps TRBD1 (6 bases). The CDR3 is made up of 13 amino acids. Between the trimmed V and J ends, which lost 8 bases and 2 bases, there was a span of 7 bases. The germline gives CDR1 LGHDT, CDR2 YNNKEL (reference sequence). CDR3 sequence reads: CASEGAGANVLTF. DNA for the CDR3: TGTGCCAGCGAGGGGGCTGGGGCCAACGTCCTGACTTTC.

The V call is TRBV10-2, the J call TRBJ2-5; possible D gene TRBD2, 5 bases. The end of the DNA fits TRBJ2-7 better, so the J call may be wrong. Germline V lookup: CDR1 WSHSY, CDR2 SAAADI. CDR3 length: 13 amino acids. CDR3: CASSHGVTYEQYF. The CDR3 DNA is TGCGCCAGCAGTCACGGGGTGACCTACGAGCAGTACTTC.

As for this clonotype: A much more abundant neighbour one base away suggests this may be a read error. The chain employs TRBV18 and TRBJ2-5, with a tentative D call TRBD2 (6 bases). The DNA matches TRBJ2-1 better at its end, which makes the J call doubtful. The CDR3 loop spans 12 amino acids. Germline values: CDR1 KGHSH, CDR2 LQKENI. CDR3 nucleotides: TGTGCCAGCTCAGACCTCCGGGAGACCCAGTTCTTC. Residues: CASSDLRETQFF.

J is TRBJ2-5 and V is TRBV12-3 or TRBV12-4, with a weak D call TRBD2 (6 bases). The V and J ends lost 5 bases and 11 bases respectively, with 21 bases between them. There are 14 residues in the CDR3. In nucleotides, the CDR3 is TGTGCCAGCAGTACTCGACGGGGGACCGTCGGGCAGTACTTC. Residues: CASSTRRGTVGQYF.

The V gene is TRBV7-2, the J gene TRBJ1-2, with D perhaps matching TRBD1 (5 bases). This CDR3 has 13 residues. V lost 1 base and J 8 bases, leaving 11 bases between the germline ends. CDR1 is SGHTA, CDR2 FQGNSA, per germline. The CDR3 nucleotides are TGTGCCAGCAGCTTAGGCGCAGGGCCCGGCTACACCTTC. Translation gives CASSLGAGPGYTF.

This rearrangement joins TRBV7-2 to TRBJ1-2; weak D call: TRBD1 (6 bases). With 6 bases removed from V and 8 bases from J, the gap between germline ends came to 16 bases. Germline V gene data show CDR1 as SGHTA and CDR2 as FQGNSA. This CDR3 has 13 residues. The CDR3 region has the DNA TGTGCCAGCAGGCCATTCGGGGGCACGGGCTACACCTTC. Protein sequence: CASRPFGGTGYTF.

Comment on this clonotype: The junction shows a germline mismatch at one end, possibly a read error. V usage is TRBV12-3 or TRBV12-4 and J usage is TRBJ1-5; D not resolved. The CDR3 is 14 amino acids. The CDR3 DNA reads TGTGTCAGCAGTTTGAGAGGATCGGATCAGCCCCAGCATTTT. It specifies CVSSLRGSDQPQHF.

This clonotype was seen more than once but under ten times. This chain uses TRBV6-5 with TRBJ1-1; D may be TRBD1 (5 bases). The CDR3 runs 14 residues. V lost 7 bases, J lost 1 base, and 13 bases lay in between. The germline V gene has CDR1 MNHEY and CDR2 SVGAGI. CDR3 residues: CASTHRSTNTEAFF. CDR3 nucleotide sequence: TGTGCCAGCACTCACAGGTCAACGAACACTGAAGCTTTCTTT.

The genes are TRBV11-2 and TRBJ2-5, with a weak D call TRBD2 (5 bases). The CDR3 runs 15 residues. V gave up 5 bases and J gave up 3 bases, with 16 bases separating them. The germline V gene encodes CDR1 SGHAT and CDR2 FQNNGV. The CDR3: CASSNPDYSKETQYF. As DNA, the CDR3 is TGTGCCAGCAGCAATCCCGACTACTCGAAAGAGACCCAGTACTTC.